This TCR beta chain was recovered during a study of CD8 T cells in ankylosing spondylitis. Study-wide results and caveats: A TCR beta motif of 8 or 9 highly homologous variants appeared characteristic of ankylosing spondylitis blood. The study looked at matched synovial fluid samples from ankylosing spondylitis patients. Disease-linked clones were reported to be significantly enriched there. Several of the motif variants were reported before in synovial fluid and blood from reactive arthritis. A CD8+ phenotype characterized the disease-linked clones, which were relatively rare in peripheral blood.

From germline, CDR1 is SNHLY and CDR2 FYNNEI. The CDR3 is made up of 18 amino acids. V shed 10 bases, J shed 2 bases, and the junction held 17 bases outside the gene matches. Preparation of TCR beta libraries was done by quantitative 5'-RACE with molecular barcodes. TCRdb re-derived calls from the 5' RACE reads in MiXCR, one entry per CDR3 protein. Among around 91,000 distinct CDR3 sequences, 9% were seen once, and the ten largest hold 25% to 35%. About this clonotype: As yet, its antigen is unknown.

The sample was blood, either unsorted or a sorted T cell fraction (not recorded which). The TCR originated in a male donor with ankylosing spondylitis. The J gene is TRBJ2-6, the V gene TRBV2, with 7 bases identical to TRBD1. Here the CDR3 reads CATKGVPGQTAGANVLTF. CDR3 nucleotide sequence: TGTGCCACCAAAGGGGTTCCGGGACAGACGGCTGGGGCCAACGTCCTGACTTTC.